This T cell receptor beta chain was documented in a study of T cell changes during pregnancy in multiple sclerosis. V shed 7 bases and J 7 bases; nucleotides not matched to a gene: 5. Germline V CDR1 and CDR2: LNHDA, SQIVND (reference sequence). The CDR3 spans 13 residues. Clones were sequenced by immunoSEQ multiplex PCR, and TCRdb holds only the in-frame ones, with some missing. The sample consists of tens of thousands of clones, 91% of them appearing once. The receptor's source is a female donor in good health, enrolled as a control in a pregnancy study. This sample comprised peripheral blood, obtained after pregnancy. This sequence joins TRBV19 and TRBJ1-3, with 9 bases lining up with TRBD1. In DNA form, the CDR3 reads TGTGCCAGTACCCGCGGACAGGGGAACACCATATATTTT. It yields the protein CASTRGQGNTIYF.